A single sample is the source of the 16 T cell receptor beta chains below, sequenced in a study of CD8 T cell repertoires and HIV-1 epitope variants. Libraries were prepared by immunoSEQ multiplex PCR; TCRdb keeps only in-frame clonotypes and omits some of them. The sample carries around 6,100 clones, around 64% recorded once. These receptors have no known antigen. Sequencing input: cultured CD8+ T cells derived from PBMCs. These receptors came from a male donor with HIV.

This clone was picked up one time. Written as DNA, the CDR3 is TGTGCCAGTAGTATAGCTTTGGGTGGGAACACTGAAGCTTTCTTT. Its protein product is CASSIALGGNTEAFF. J is TRBJ1-1 and V is TRBV19; D not certain. CDR1 and CDR2 from the germline V gene are LNHDA and SQIVND (reference sequence). The CDR3 is 15 amino acids. The ends were cut back, 1 base at V and 1 base at J, with 10 bases in the middle.

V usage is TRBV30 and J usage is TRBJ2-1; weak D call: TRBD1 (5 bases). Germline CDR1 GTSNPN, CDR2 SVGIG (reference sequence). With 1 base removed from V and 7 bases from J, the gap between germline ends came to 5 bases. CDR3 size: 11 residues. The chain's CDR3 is CAWSDRNEQFF. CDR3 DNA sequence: TGTGCCTGGAGTGACAGGAATGAGCAGTTCTTC.

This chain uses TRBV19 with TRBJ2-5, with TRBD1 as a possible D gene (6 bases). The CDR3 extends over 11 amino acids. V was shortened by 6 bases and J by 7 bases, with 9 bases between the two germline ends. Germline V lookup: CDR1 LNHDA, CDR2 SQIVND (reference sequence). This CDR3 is CASRGAGTQYF. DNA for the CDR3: TGTGCCAGTAGGGGGGCGGGGACCCAGTACTTC.

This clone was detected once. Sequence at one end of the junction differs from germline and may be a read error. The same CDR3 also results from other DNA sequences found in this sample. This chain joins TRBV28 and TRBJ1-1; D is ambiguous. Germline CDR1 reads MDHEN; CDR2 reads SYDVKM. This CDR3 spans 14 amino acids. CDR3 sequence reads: CASSPLVLNTEAFF. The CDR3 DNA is TGTGCCAGCAGTCCCCTCGTCCTGAACACTGAAGCCTTCTTT.

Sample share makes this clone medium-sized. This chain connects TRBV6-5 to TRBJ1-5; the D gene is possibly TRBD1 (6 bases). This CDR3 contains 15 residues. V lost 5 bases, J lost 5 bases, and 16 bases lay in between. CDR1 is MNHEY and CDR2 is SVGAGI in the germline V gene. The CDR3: CASSGGQGIHQPQHF. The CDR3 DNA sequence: TGTGCCAGCAGTGGGGGGCAGGGGATACATCAGCCCCAGCATTTT.

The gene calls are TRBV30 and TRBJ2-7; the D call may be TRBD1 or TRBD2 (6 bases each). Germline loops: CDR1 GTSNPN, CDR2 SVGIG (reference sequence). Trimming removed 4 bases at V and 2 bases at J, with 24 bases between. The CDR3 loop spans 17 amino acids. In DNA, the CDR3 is TGTGCCTGGACCCTTTCACTCGGAGGGGGGTTAACCTACGAGCAGTACTTC. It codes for CAWTLSLGGGLTYEQYF. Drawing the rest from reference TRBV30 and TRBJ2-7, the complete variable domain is SQTIHQWPATLVQPVGSPLSLECTVEGTSNPNLYWYRQAAGRGLQLLFYSVGIGQISSEVPQNLSASRPQDRQFILSSKKLLLSDSGFYLCAWTLSLGGGLTYEQYFGPGTRLTVT.

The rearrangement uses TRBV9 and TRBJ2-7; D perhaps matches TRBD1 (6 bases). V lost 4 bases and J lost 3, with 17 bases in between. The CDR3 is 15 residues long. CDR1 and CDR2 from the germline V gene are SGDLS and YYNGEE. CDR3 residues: CASSSTMTGDYEQYF. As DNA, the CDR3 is TGTGCCAGCAGCTCCACGATGACAGGAGACTACGAGCAGTACTTC. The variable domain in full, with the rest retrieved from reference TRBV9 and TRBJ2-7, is DSGVTQTPKHLITATGQRVTLRCSPRSGDLSVYWYQQSLDQGLQFLIQYYNGEERAKGNILERFSAQQFPDLHSELNLSSLELGDSALYFCASSSTMTGDYEQYFGPGTRLTVT.

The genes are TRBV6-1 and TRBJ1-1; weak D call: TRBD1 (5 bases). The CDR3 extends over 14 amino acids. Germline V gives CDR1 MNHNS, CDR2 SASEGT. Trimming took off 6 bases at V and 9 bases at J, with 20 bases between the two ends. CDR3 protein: CASRGEALSSKAFF. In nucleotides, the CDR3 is TGTGCCAGCAGAGGGGAAGCCTTGTCGAGTAAAGCTTTCTTT.

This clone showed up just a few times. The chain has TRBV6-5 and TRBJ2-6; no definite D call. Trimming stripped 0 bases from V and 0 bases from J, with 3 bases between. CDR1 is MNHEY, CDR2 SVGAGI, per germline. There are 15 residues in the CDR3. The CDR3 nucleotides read TGTGCCAGCAGTTACTCCTTCTCTGGGGCCAACGTCCTGACTTTC. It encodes CASSYSFSGANVLTF.

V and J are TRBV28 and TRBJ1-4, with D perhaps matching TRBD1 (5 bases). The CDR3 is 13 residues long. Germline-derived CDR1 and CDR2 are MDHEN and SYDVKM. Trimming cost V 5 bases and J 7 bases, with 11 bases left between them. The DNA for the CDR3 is TGTGCCAGCAGTCCGCCTGGGGGTGAAAAACTGTTTTTT. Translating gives CASSPPGGEKLFF.

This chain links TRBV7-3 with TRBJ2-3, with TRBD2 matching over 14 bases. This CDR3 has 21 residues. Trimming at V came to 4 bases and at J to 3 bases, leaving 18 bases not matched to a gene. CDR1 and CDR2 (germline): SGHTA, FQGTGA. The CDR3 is CASSCPAYGLAGGGETDTQYF. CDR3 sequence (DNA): TGTGCCAGCAGCTGTCCGGCCTATGGACTAGCGGGGGGTGGAGAGACAGATACGCAGTATTTT.

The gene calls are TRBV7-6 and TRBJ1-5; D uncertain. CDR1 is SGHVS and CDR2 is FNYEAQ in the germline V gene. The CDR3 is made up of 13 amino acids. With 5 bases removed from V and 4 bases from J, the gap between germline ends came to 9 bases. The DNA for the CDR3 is TGTGCCAGCAGCCCCTCCCCGAATCAGCCCCAGCATTTT. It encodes CASSPSPNQPQHF.

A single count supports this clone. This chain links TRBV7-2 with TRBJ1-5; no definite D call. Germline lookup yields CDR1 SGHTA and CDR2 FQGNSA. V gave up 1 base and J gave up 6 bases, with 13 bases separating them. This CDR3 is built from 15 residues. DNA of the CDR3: TGTGCCAGCAGCTTAGGAACGGGGTCGGCTCAGCCCCAGCATTTT. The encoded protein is CASSLGTGSAQPQHF.

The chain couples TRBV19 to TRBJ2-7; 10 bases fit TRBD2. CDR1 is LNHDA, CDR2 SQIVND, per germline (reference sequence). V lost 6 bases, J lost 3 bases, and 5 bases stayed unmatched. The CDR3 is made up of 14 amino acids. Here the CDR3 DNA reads TGTGCCAGTAGCTCTTCTAGCGGGAGCTACGAGCAGTACTTC. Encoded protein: CASSSSSGSYEQYF.

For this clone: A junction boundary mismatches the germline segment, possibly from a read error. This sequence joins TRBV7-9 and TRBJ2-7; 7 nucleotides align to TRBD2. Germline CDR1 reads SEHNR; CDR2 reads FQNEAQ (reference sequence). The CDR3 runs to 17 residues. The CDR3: CASRLDGPSGAPYEQYF. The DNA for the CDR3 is TGTGCCAGCAGATTAGATGGTCCTAGCGGAGCCCCCTACGAGCAGTACTTC.

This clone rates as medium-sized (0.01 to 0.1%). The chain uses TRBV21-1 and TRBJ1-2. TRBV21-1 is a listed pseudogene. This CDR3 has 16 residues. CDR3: CASSKAPGEVPNGYTF. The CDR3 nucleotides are TGTGCCAGCAGCAAAGCCCCGGGTGAAGTTCCGAATGGCTACACCTTC.